This T cell receptor (beta chain) was identified during a study of cytomegalovirus exposure and HLA in healthy donors (dated by TCRdb to the late 2010s). Regarding the research as a whole: In an earlier analysis of about 560 of the donors, approximately 300 Gb of sequence data and roughly 100 million unique TCR beta sequences from about 190 million T cells were reported. An early release covering roughly 600 HLA-typed donors comprised about 300 gigabases of sequencing data and tens of millions of unique TCR sequences. The genetic ancestry cluster associated with self-reported Caucasian donors included about four fifths of the roughly 380 genotyped donors. The study was designed to test whether signatures of past pathogen exposure could be identified by cataloging public T cell receptors. The study profiled the T cell repertoires of 500 to 800 subjects by immunosequencing and related them to cytomegalovirus serostatus. Besides the first cohort of approximately 670 subjects, a separate validation cohort made up of 90 to 150 different subjects was used. To predict cytomegalovirus infection status, the study brought together high-throughput TCR immunosequencing, statistical association of individual TCRs with disease status, and machine learning. To study patterns of TCR occurrence, a later analysis re-analyzed previously published TCR beta repertoires from around 660 donors and added high-resolution HLA genotyping. Rather than drawing on any new phenotypic data, the later analysis identified candidate immune exposures from TCR beta sequences and the way those sequences occurred across donors. To decide whether each TCR beta V gene segment behaved as functional or pseudogenic, an earlier analysis of some 540 of the donors relied on high-throughput TCR beta sequencing. Donor age, sex, ethnicity and CMV serostatus were compiled alongside the repertoire data. A later genetic analysis took genome-wide SNP genotypes for about 55% of the 666 donors and used that subset as a discovery cohort. All discovery cohort repertoires had been generated using a single sequencing platform. HLA typing covered class I and class II loci at four-digit resolution. Typing coverage differed by locus: A, B, C, DRB1 and DQB1 were typed in roughly 620-630 donors, DQA1 in 500 to 550, DPA1 in some 570, and DPB1 in 472. Because of strong linkage in the cohort, four or five DR-DQ haplotypes were treated as single units for association and clustering. On average, roughly 250,000 unique TCR beta nucleotide sequences were sequenced per donor among 350 to 400 genotyped donors of the cohort, with about 17% of those sequences being non-productive.

A word on this clone: Its antigen remains undetermined. Base-call qualities are not available, and no considerably larger clone is one nucleotide away.

Library preparation was by the immunoSEQ multiplex PCR assay. A mixture of 60 forward primers for TCR Vbeta segments and 13 reverse primers for TCR Jbeta segments was used in the multiplex PCR. The CDR3 region of rearranged TCR beta genes was amplified from genomic DNA with a multiplex PCR assay. The Illumina HiSeq System was used to sequence the amplified TCR beta libraries as 87-base-pair reads. In the authors' own workflow: Across the roughly 670 repertoires, a later analysis counted 78 million or so unique TCR beta chains, some 11 million of which were shared by at least two donors. A nearest-neighbor algorithm error-corrected the raw reads and collapsed the reads into unique sequences, merging closely related sequences to remove PCR and sequencing errors. V, D and J gene segments were assigned by aligning CDR3 sequences to IMGT reference sequences. For a sequence to be retained, at least a six-nucleotide match to both a V gene segment and a J gene segment was required. A rearrangement counted as productive if the CDR3 had no stop codons and remained in frame with V and J, and every other rearrangement counted as non-productive. CDR3 was defined according to IMGT convention as the region running from the second conserved V-encoded cysteine to the conserved J-encoded phenylalanine. In an earlier analysis of around 600 of the donors, sequences lacking an unambiguous match to a single V gene segment were excluded. An earlier analysis of several hundred of the donors called V segments functional above 56.7% productive rearrangements and segregating when the between-donor standard deviation exceeded 5%. To diagnose cytomegalovirus status from the catalog of TCR beta chain sequences, a statistical classification framework was built. A later analysis assigned V and J genes by comparing TCR nucleotide sequences with IMGT/GENE-DB human TR gene sequences. A later analysis assigned CDR3 sequences and most-parsimonious VDJ recombination scenarios with the TCRdist pipeline. A later analysis defined each TCR beta chain by its CDR3 amino acid sequence plus V-gene family, and excluded reads lacking a unique V-gene family. In a later analysis, around 600 highly shared, low-generation-probability nucleotide sequences were removed to address suspected cross-contamination and a sequencing artifact. A later analysis calculated a clonal expansion index for each public chain from normalized within-repertoire ranks of inferred template counts. A later analysis computed generation probabilities with a VDJ recombination model fitted to out-of-frame rearrangements, and checked the results against IGoR. A later analysis scored TCR-TCR, TCR-HLA and TCR-CMV co-occurrence with hypergeometric tests, applying a repertoire-size bias correction to TCR pairs. In a later analysis, false discovery rates were estimated by permuting HLA or CMV assignments 20 times. In a later analysis, co-occurring TCRs were grouped using DBSCAN, with TCRdist sequence similarity added in when clustering inside HLA-allele-positive subsets. Repertoires with fewer than 30,000 or more than 120,000 public chains were left out of co-occurrence clustering, as were five repertoires with anomalous nucleotide sharing. TCRdb obtained this table from immuneACCESS and retained in-frame rearrangements with V and J assigned. These tables miss some clones; where compared with another copy, unresolved V genes account for less than half of the shortfall, and the remainder is unexplained. Clone size and V and J calls were adopted from that table, with D and trimming inferred from the DNA. The sample records 210,000 or so clones, approximately 81% of which are singletons. The top ten constitute around 0.22% of the sample.

V is trimmed back by 1 base and J by 5 bases, and the junction contains 3 bases that no gene match accounts for. Inclusive of the bounding cysteine and phenylalanine, the CDR3 is 15 residues long. Left in the record is the CDR3 DNA by itself, 45 bases read in frame from the first base. CDR1 and CDR2 are drawn from the germline V gene: SGHAT, FQNNGV. The cohort consisted of 600 or so healthy bone marrow donors. Cohort members were all nominally healthy when sampled, although unrecorded immune exposures were likely present. The donor tested CMV seronegative and was one of the 352 seronegative cohort members. A peripheral blood sample was collected from each donor, and TCR beta sequencing was performed on peripheral blood mononuclear cells. The Qiagen DNeasy Blood Extraction Kit was used to extract genomic DNA from the blood cell samples. Study-wide conclusions, independent of this receptor: Because some donors lacked HLA typing at each locus, the association tests relied only on the typed subset. According to the authors, the approach could potentially be generalized to other disease states and immunological phenotypes. Several of the top co-occurrence clusters appeared to be linked to parvovirus B19, influenza, CMV and Epstein-Barr virus, according to a later analysis. Broadly in line with IMGT annotations, most TCR beta V segments showed up in productive rearrangements about 90% or about 30% of the time in an earlier analysis of 587 of the donors. The classifier was reported to diagnose cytomegalovirus status with high specificity and sensitivity in both the original cohort and the validation cohort. Linkage disequilibrium might explain the correlated functional status among segregating V segments, but an unknown experimental factor could not be excluded. A later analysis found that TCR association rates varied across HLA loci, with DRB1 alleles showing the most associated TCRs and HLA-C alleles the fewest. The 87-base-pair reads could not distinguish some IMGT-functional V segments, including TRBV6-2 and TRBV6-3, so those segments were excluded. The earlier analysis of about 600 of the donors excluded over 15 rarely observed V segments, including chromosome 9 orphons, because counts were too low. Roughly uniform sequencing depth across donors was assumed in presence/absence analyses, although this assumption may not hold. In a later genetic analysis, a missense DCLRE1C variant was associated with V-gene and J-gene trimming of TCR beta chains, and the association was replicated in an independent cohort. According to a later genetic analysis, donors in an Asian-associated ancestry cluster had fewer N-insertions in productive TCRs than the approximately 630-donor mean. In a later analysis, HLA-associated TCR beta chains were found to be more clonally expanded and to have lower generation probabilities than equally common non-associated chains. A further reported finding was that TCR beta sequences accurately predicted the HLA-A and HLA-B alleles for most subjects in the first cohort. In the study, some 160 TCR beta chains were listed as associated with cytomegalovirus. Three of the identified cytomegalovirus-associated TCR beta chains were confirmed in vitro to be specific for cytomegalovirus antigens. A later analysis associated 15,000 to 20,000 TCR beta sequences with specific HLA alleles at a false discovery rate of 0.05. Most TCR sequences were observed very rarely across donors, whereas some public TCRs were present in many individuals. A cluster of highly shared sequence variants was judged likely to represent a technical artifact of the sequencing pipeline. According to a later analysis, most CMV-associated TCR beta chains appeared to be HLA-restricted, and the HLA associations seemed to be driven largely by CMV exposure. When HLA alleles, especially DR and DQ, strongly co-occurred, attributing TCR associations to individual alleles was difficult. Only TCR beta chains were sequenced in this cohort, and the absence of alpha or paired-chain data limited detectable features. Immune exposure information for the cohort was limited to CMV serostatus.

The sequence was obtained from a girl aged 2 to 9 in good health and CMV-seronegative. The chain uses TRBV11-2 and TRBJ1-4; TRBD1 lines up with 8 middle nucleotides. Sequenced input: PBMCs. The CDR3 corresponds to CASSLGQGQNEKLFF. The base sequence is TGTGCCAGCAGCTTAGGACAGGGGCAAAATGAAAAACTGTTTTTT. With the rest looked up from the reference TRBV11-2 and TRBJ1-4 genes rather than sequenced, the full variable domain is EAGVAQSPRYKIIEKRQSVAFWCNPISGHATLYWYQQILGQGPKLLIQFQNNGVVDDSQLPKDRFSAERLKGVDSTLKIQPAKLEDSAVYLCASSLGQGQNEKLFFGSGTQLSVL.